The T cell receptor beta chain under discussion was sequenced for a study of CD8 T cells in ankylosing spondylitis. With respect to this clonotype: What it binds is not known.

Whole-study results and caveats: A TCR beta motif of several highly homologous variants seemed to mark ankylosing spondylitis blood. A subset of motif variants has previously been described in the synovial fluid and blood of reactive arthritis.

The trim removed 0 bases at V and 5 bases at J, leaving 3 bases unmatched. CDR1 SGHNT and CDR2 YYREEE come from the germline V gene (reference sequence). The CDR3 runs 15 residues. TCRdb re-analysed the 5' RACE reads in MiXCR, keeping a single row per CDR3 protein. The sample has some 450,000 distinct CDR3 sequences, roughly a sixth seen once. The J gene is TRBJ1-2, the V gene TRBV5-4; the match to TRBD1 covers 11 bases. The material sequenced was blood, either unsorted or a sorted T cell fraction (not recorded which). The sequence derives from a male donor with ankylosing spondylitis. The CDR3 DNA is TGTGCCAGCAGCTTGGACGGGACAGGGGGGTATGGCTACACCTTC. Translating gives CASSLDGTGGYGYTF.